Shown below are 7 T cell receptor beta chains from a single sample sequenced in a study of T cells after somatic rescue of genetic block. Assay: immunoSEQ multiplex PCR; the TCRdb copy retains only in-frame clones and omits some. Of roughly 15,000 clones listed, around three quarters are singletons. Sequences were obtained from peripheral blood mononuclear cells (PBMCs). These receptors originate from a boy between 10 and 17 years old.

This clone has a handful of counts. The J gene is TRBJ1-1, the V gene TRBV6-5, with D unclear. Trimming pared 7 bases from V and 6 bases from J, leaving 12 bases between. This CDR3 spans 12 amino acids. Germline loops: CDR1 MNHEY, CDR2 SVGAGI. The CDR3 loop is CASKDPHPEAFF. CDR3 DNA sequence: TGTGCCAGCAAGGACCCCCATCCTGAAGCTTTCTTT.

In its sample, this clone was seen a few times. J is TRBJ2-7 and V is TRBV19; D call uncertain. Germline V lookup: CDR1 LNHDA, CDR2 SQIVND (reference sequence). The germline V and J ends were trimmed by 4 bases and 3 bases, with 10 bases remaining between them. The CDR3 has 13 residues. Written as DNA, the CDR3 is TGTGCCAGTAGTAGCCTACCCGGCTACGAGCAGTACTTC. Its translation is CASSSLPGYEQYF. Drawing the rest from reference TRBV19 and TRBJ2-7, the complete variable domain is DGGITQSPKYLFRKEGQNVTLSCEQNLNHDAMYWYRQDPGQGLRLIYYSQIVNDFQKGDIAEGYSVSREKKESFPLTVTSAQKNPTAFYLCASSSLPGYEQYFGPGTRLTVT.

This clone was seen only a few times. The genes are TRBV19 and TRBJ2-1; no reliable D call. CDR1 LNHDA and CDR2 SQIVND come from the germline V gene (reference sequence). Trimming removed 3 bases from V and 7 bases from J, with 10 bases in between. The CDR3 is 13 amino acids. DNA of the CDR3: TGTGCCAGTAGTATGATTGGCTGGAATGAGCAGTTCTTC. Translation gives CASSMIGWNEQFF.

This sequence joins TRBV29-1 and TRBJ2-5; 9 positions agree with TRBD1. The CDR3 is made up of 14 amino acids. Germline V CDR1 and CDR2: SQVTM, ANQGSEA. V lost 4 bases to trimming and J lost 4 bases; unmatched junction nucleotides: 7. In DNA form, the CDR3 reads TGCAGCGTTGGAGGGACAGGGCTAAGAGAGACCCAGTACTTC. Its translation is CSVGGTGLRETQYF.

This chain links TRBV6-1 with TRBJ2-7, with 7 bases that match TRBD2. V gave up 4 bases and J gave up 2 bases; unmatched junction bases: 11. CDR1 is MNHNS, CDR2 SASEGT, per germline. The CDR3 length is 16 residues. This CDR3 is CASSGPLAVPAYEQYF. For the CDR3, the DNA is TGTGCCAGCAGTGGCCCGCTAGCGGTTCCGGCCTACGAGCAGTACTTC.

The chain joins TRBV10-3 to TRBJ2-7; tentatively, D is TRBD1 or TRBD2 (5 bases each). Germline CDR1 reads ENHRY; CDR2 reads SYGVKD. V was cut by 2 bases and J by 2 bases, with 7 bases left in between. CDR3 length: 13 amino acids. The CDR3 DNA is TGTGCCATCAGTGAGGGGGGACCCTACGAGCAGTACTTC. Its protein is CAISEGGPYEQYF.

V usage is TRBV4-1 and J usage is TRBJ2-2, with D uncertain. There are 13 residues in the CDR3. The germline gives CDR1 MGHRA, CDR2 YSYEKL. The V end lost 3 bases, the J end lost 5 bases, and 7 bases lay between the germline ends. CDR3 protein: CASSHAITGELFF. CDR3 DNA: TGCGCCAGCAGCCACGCCATAACCGGGGAGCTGTTTTTT.